This T cell receptor beta chain was sequenced during a study of cytomegalovirus exposure and HLA in healthy donors. Primers included in the PCR were 60 Vbeta and 13 Jbeta primers. Assay: immunoSEQ multiplex PCR; the TCRdb copy retains only in-frame clones and omits some. The sample yields over 90,000 clones, roughly two thirds seen once. The V and J ends lost 0 bases and 4 bases respectively, with 9 bases between them. The CDR3 totals 14 residues. The germline V gene has CDR1 SGHNT and CDR2 YYREEE (reference sequence). Healthy donors of bone marrow made up the group. Donors were ostensibly healthy at sampling, although undocumented immune exposures were probable.

The sequence came from a woman between 45 and 60 years old in good health and CMV-seropositive. The rearrangement uses TRBV5-4 and TRBJ2-3; TRBD1 might be the D (5 bases). The sequenced material came from PBMCs. The CDR3 loop reads CASSLGARADTQYF. In DNA form, the CDR3 reads TGTGCCAGCAGCTTGGGGGCCAGGGCAGATACGCAGTATTTT.